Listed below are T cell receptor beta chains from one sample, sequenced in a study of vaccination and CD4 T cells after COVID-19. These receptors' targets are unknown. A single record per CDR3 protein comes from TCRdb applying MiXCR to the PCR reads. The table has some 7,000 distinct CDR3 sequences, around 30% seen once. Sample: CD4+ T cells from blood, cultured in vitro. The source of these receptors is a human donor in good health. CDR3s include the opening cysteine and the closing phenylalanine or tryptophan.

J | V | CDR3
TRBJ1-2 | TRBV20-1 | CSAPGGSLPYYGYTF
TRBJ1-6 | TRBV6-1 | CASRTGDSPLHF
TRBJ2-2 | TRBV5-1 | CASSTQTGSGTGELFF
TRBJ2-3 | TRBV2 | CASSGGWGTDTQYF
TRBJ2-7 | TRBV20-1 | CSAPGQTYEQYF
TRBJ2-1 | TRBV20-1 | CSAPGQGDYNEQFF
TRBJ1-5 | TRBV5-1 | CASSLIGKGNQPQHF
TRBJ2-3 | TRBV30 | CAWSVGDPTDTQYF
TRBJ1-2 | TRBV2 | CASSQPGQVDGYTF
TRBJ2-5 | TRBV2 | CASSEMTVQETQYF
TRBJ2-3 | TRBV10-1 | CASTPGLAGTQAQYF
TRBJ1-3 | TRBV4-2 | CASSQDRTASGNTIYF
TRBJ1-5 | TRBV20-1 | CSANSGGSAQPQHF
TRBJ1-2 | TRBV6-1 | CASSPQVGYTF
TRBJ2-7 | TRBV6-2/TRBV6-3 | CASSPFRGGSYEQYF
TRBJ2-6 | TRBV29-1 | CSVEAGHLSGANVLTF
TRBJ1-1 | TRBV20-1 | CSAPGGLRGTEAFF
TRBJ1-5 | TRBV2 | CASGPLTSAGPQHF
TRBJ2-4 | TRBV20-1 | CSARDDRGAFQYF
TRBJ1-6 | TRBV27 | CASKGTEDSPLHF
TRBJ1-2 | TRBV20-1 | CGASRGADGYTF
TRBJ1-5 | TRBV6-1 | CASRGRGASNQPQHF
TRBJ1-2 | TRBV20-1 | CSAVSGGGYTF
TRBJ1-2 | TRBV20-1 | CSATNRVPLPYGYTF
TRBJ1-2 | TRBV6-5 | CASSSKSQGVRGYTF
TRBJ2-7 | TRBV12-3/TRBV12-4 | CASSPWKAGQHNEQYF
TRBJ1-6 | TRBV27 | CASSFVGSYNSPLHF
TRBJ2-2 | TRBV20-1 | CSATVPGGADGELFF
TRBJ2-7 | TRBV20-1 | CSAEEATYEQYF